Listed below are T cell receptor beta chains from one sample, sequenced in a study of identical twins. Via MiXCR, TCRdb re-called the 5' RACE reads, giving one row per CDR3 protein. The table shows nearly 250,000 distinct CDR3 sequences, with around 7% occurring only once. These same records also appear under a second study, on yellow fever vaccine responses in identical twins.

Sequencing was done on a sample of memory (CD45RO+) T cells sorted from blood. Receptors originate from a woman between 18 and 30 years old in good health. Both conserved end residues are part of each CDR3. D genes are given only for firm matches. Not every row has a clone size; where given, it reads once, few, many or a size class.

V	size	D	J	CDR3	DNA
TRBV7-6	few	-	TRBJ1-1	CASSAGKEGTEAFF	TGTGCCAGCAGCGCAGGCAAGGAGGGAACTGAAGCTTTCTTT
TRBV18	many	-	TRBJ1-1	CASSTGNTEAFF	TGTGCCAGCTCAACGGGGAACACTGAAGCTTTCTTT
TRBV12-5	many	-	TRBJ2-1	CASGLVVGDVNEQFF	TGTGCTAGTGGTTTGGTAGTGGGAGACGTGAATGAGCAGTTCTTC
TRBV20-1	few	TRBD1	TRBJ1-6	CSARRQGESSPLHF	TGCAGTGCTAGGAGACAGGGAGAGAGCTCACCCCTCCACTTT
TRBV7-2	-	TRBD2	TRBJ2-1	CASRVRGGLRNEQFF	TGTGCCAGCAGGGTTCGGGGGGGGCTAAGAAATGAGCAGTTCTTC
TRBV20-1	many	TRBD2	TRBJ2-1	CSARVSSGGFSYNEQFF	TGCAGTGCTAGAGTATCTAGCGGGGGGTTCTCCTACAATGAGCAGTTCTTC
TRBV12-3/TRBV12-4	-	TRBD2	TRBJ2-3	CTCSFLAGAALVSNTQYF	TGTACCTGCAGTTTCCTGGCGGGAGCGGCTCTGGTATCGAATACGCAGTATTTT
TRBV3-1	few	-	TRBJ2-1	CASSLTGTEGYNEQFF	TGTGCCAGCAGCCTAACCGGGACTGAGGGGTACAATGAGCAGTTCTTC
TRBV10-3	many	-	TRBJ2-7	CAISVQSTYEQYF	TGTGCCATCAGTGTTCAGTCAACCTACGAGCAGTACTTC
TRBV10-3	many	-	TRBJ2-5	CAISESNSLQETQYF	TGTGCCATCAGTGAGTCGAACAGCCTCCAAGAGACCCAGTACTTC
TRBV29-1	many	-	TRBJ2-3	CSVETPFPYLFEGVTDTQYF	TGCAGCGTTGAGACCCCCTTCCCCTATCTTTTCGAGGGAGTAACAGATACGCAGTATTTT
TRBV7-6	-	-	TRBJ2-1	CASGPTRGYNEQFF	TGTGCCAGCGGACCCACACGAGGGTACAATGAGCAGTTCTTC
TRBV18	many	-	TRBJ1-1	CASSPRQVQNTEAFF	TGTGCCAGCTCACCACGGCAGGTCCAGAACACTGAAGCTTTCTTT
TRBV5-1	-	-	TRBJ2-1	CASSFDPRRTHNEQFF	TGCGCCAGCAGCTTCGACCCTAGGAGAACCCACAATGAGCAGTTCTTC
TRBV6-1	-	TRBD1	TRBJ1-4	CASSKQGTNEKLFF	TGTGCCAGCAGTAAACAGGGGACTAATGAAAAACTGTTTTTT
TRBV5-1	many	-	TRBJ2-2	CASSKDGSNTGELFF	TGCGCCAGCAGCAAGGACGGTTCGAACACCGGGGAGCTGTTTTTT